Listed below are T cell receptor beta chains from one sample, sequenced in a study of cytomegalovirus exposure and HLA in healthy donors. Sequenced by immunoSEQ multiplex PCR; TCRdb stores in-frame clones only, minus some. The data contain about 120,000 clones, roughly 78% of them singletons. The sequencing sample was made of PBMCs. These receptors were collected from a woman aged 25 to 39 in good health and CMV-seropositive. Each CDR3 is given without its conserved first and last residue.

j_call	v_call	cdr3_aa
TRBJ2-1	TRBV9	ASSVGSGQGTGEQF
TRBJ2-3	TRBV7-9	ASSLVADAQY
TRBJ1-5	TRBV5-1	ASSQTGESQPQH
TRBJ2-1	TRBV11-3	ASSDARERGARGGEQF
TRBJ2-7	TRBV12-5	ASGLVLGQGSPGGWEQY
TRBJ1-1	TRBV9	ASSPRTGGGEAF
TRBJ1-5	TRBV18	ASSRDGGSNQPQH
TRBJ1-1	TRBV9	ASSVAGTEAF
TRBJ2-1	TRBV7-9	ASSFPELAGGIEQF
TRBJ2-5	TRBV5-8	ASSPGTNQETQY
TRBJ2-3	TRBV27	ASSNLAGTDTQY
TRBJ2-1	TRBV5-4	ASTTSATRDEQF
TRBJ2-2	TRBV9	ASSVGGGAGTGELF
TRBJ2-1	TRBV4-2	ASSQDLQGRYNEQF
TRBJ2-1	TRBV12-5	ASGLPTSGGGTRDEQF
TRBJ2-2	TRBV4-3	ASSQEVRGNTGELF
TRBJ2-3	TRBV4-3	ASSPHGTSGGKLTDTQY
TRBJ2-2	TRBV5-1	ASPFGTGLTGELF
TRBJ1-1	TRBV7-3	ASSNAGGVDTEAF
TRBJ1-1	TRBV6-6	ASSSGTANTEAF
TRBJ1-2	TRBV7-9	ASSLTVAHYYGYT
TRBJ1-4	TRBV5-1	ASSTAGTGGEKLF
TRBJ2-3	TRBV5-1	ASSFTSGVLTDTQY
TRBJ2-1	TRBV11-1	ASSLGGRDSIYNEQF
TRBJ1-1	TRBV5-6	ASSLVFPGEGTEAF
TRBJ1-2	TRBV6-5	ASREGQAGGYT
TRBJ1-6	TRBV27	ATRGSTGTGDSPLH
TRBJ2-4	TRBV2	ASRWTSGGDLAKNIQY
TRBJ2-3	TRBV9	ASSVGGRGFPDTQY
TRBJ2-7	TRBV27	ASRDYTSSYEQY
TRBJ2-5	TRBV4-1	ASSQDGLNQETQY
TRBJ2-2	TRBV6-5	ASSVGQVVTGELF
TRBJ1-5	TRBV6-5	ASANHNQPQH
TRBJ2-2	TRBV7-6	ASSVVRASTGELF
TRBJ2-3	TRBV29-1	SVEDRKSGGRGTQY
TRBJ1-1	TRBV30	AWMRGLNTEAF
TRBJ2-1	TRBV9	ASSVGPSGGAFEQF
TRBJ1-1	TRBV4-1	ASSARTRDLTKDTEAF
TRBJ2-1	TRBV7-2	ASSSSGTSGGVEQF
TRBJ2-6	TRBV19	ASRPGSTGSVLT
TRBJ1-3	TRBV2	ASSETGQIH